This T cell receptor (beta chain) was observed in a study of T cells in women clearing cervical HPV infection (dated by TCRdb to 2016 to 2018). Background for the entire study: The cases were 25 or so women with histologically confirmed HPV16-related CIN3 or worse, and 2 of these cases were invasive cancers. The exploratory proof-of-principle case-control study was nested within the Guanacaste HPV Natural History Study in Costa Rica and compared TCR repertoires across cervical HPV16 outcomes. Cases and controls were matched on year of sample collection and on age within five years. HLA typing was available for only a few women, so HLA type could not be excluded as a confounder. Controls were around 25 women whose single incident HPV16 infection cleared within 12 months without precancer or cancer developing. Cases had a median age of approximately 35 years and controls had a median age of 38, with no significant differences in baseline characteristics. The parent cohort enrolled around 10,000 women aged 18 or older in Guanacaste, Costa Rica, during about 1992 to 1994 and followed them for about 7 years. Case blood was taken at the visit when the lesion was first identified, whereas control blood was taken when infection was no longer detected. Among cases, blood sampling came a median of almost 150 days after lesion detection, with an interquartile range of roughly 85 to 230 days. Five blinded duplicates per group were added as quality controls, so that 60 or so samples were obtained: around 50 participants and some 10 replicates.

Worth noting for this clone: What antigen it recognizes has not been identified. The read stops 3 residues short of the end of the CDR3; the missing end is completed from the germline J gene.

TCR beta CDR3 regions were amplified by multiplex PCR from an average of about 1,100 ng genomic DNA per sample using the immunoSEQ assay. To correct primer bias, the assay used a complete synthetic TCR repertoire to set an amplification baseline. Amplicons were sequenced on the Illumina platform. The published analysis was carried out like this. Error correction of the sequences involved clustering with frequency ratios plus a modified nearest-neighbor algorithm, after which the sequences were analyzed in the immunoSEQ Analyzer using IMGT gene definitions. At each rarefaction depth, TCR richness and evenness were averaged over 20 rarefaction repeats, and samples with fewer sequences than the depth were excluded. Relative abundances of V, D and J genes were compared between groups using Wilcoxon rank sum tests, with FDR correction applied. Blinded duplicates gave an intraclass correlation of about 96% for TCR richness and an average of around 76% across under 75 gene segments. TCRdb holds this immuneACCESS table with in-frame rearrangements only. Some clones are missing; in checked studies, unresolved V genes explain under half, and the rest has no known cause. From that table come the V and J calls and clone size; the DNA was used to work out D and trimming. This sample's table lists about 20,000 clones. The top ten hold around 3.2% of the sample.

Every participant had a single incident cervical HPV16 infection, and prevalent HPV16 infections were excluded. Cervical HPV DNA was detected with MY09/MY11 PCR, and genotyping was done by dot-blot hybridization. Roughly 15 mL of heparinized blood was centrifuged, after which the buffy coat was aliquoted, frozen at -30 degrees C, and then stored at -80 degrees C. QIAGEN kits were used to extract genomic DNA from the buffy coat specimens. Overall study results and their limits: Because the number of T cells per sample was unknown, the richness differences could reflect varying T-cell content rather than repertoire biology. Random forest classifiers that combined richness and V gene abundances separated cases from controls with an estimated AUC of less than 0.85. TRBV6-7 relative abundance was lower in cases than in controls (about 0.099% versus 0.17%; Bonferroni P = 0.0008). Significantly higher TCR repertoire richness was observed in CIN3+ cases than in controls across sequencing depths, whereas no difference in evenness was found. Whether associations preceded infection or resulted from infection could not be shown with the cross-sectional design, and effector/memory subsets and HPV-specific T cells were not isolated.

CDR1 is given as MNHEY and CDR2 as SVGEGT, both from the germline V gene. The CDR3 goes from the cysteine to the phenylalanine over 15 residues. Shown are 36 bases from within the CDR3, in frame from base 1. After removal of 7 bases from V and 1 base from J, the junction retains 8 bases not matched to a gene. The TCR originated in a woman between 18 and 70 years old with a cervical HPV16 infection that either progressed to CIN3+ or cleared (not recorded which). The V and J genes are TRBV6-2 or TRBV6-3 and TRBJ1-1; TRBD1 aligns with 8 central bases. The source material was blood buffy coat. The sequenced CDR3 bases are TGTGCCAGCACGGACCCCGGACAGGGGAACACTGAA. The resulting protein is CASTDPGQGNTE. The entire CDR3 protein is CASTDPGQGNTEAFF.